This TCR beta chain originates from a study of beta chain features in type 1 diabetes. Study results and caveats: Shorter TCRB CDR3s, moderately but significantly so, were found in Type 1 diabetes patients in all four CD4+ subsets.

The isolated RNA, all of it, was reverse transcribed, so expressed TCRB transcripts were what got sequenced. Repertoires were generated with immunoSEQ multiplex PCR, while TCRdb's copy carries only in-frame clones and drops some. The table includes 300,000 or so clones, roughly an eighth detected once. CDR1 and CDR2 (germline): ENHRY, SYGVKD. The CDR3 totals 13 residues. The ends lost 4 bases at V and 2 bases at J; junction bases unmatched: 0. Notes on this clone: Its specificity is unknown.

V is TRBV10-3 and J is TRBJ1-2; 8 nucleotides agree with TRBD1. The receptor's source is a young man with type 1 diabetes. The sample was naive CD4+ T cells from blood. The CDR3 bases are TGTGCCATCAGTGGACAGGGGAACTATGGCTACACCTTC. Protein product: CAISGQGNYGYTF.